This T cell receptor beta chain was recorded in a study of blood T cell repertoires in COVID-19. Looking at the study overall: Whether acute or convalescent, the COVID-19 samples came from the United States, Italy and Spain. PBMCs, B-cell-depleted T cells, or T cells were the source of the cDNA or gDNA that made up the material.

In the source study's methods: Estimation of nucleated cell counts was performed using reference gene primer amplification. Repertoires were generated with immunoSEQ multiplex PCR, while TCRdb's copy carries only in-frame clones and drops some. Clone size and V and J calls were adopted from that table, with D and trimming inferred from the DNA. The sample includes 50,000 to 65,000 clones, around 74% seen only once; the top ten take approximately 30%. The V gene lost 0 bases and the J gene lost 13 bases, with 12 bases spanning the gap. This CDR3 contains 13 residues. CDR1 is MGHRA, CDR2 YSYEKL, per germline.

The receptor's source is an elderly woman with acute or convalescent COVID-19. This chain links TRBV4-1 with TRBJ1-4; tentative D call: TRBD1 (5 bases). The sample consisted of peripheral blood. CDR3 loop: CASSQDSPGGLFF. The CDR3 coding sequence is TGCGCCAGCAGCCAAGATTCACCGGGGGGACTGTTTTTT.